These 28 T cell receptor beta chains were all obtained from the same sample, sequenced in a study of T cells in narcolepsy. Repertoires were generated with immunoSEQ multiplex PCR, while TCRdb's copy carries only in-frame clones and drops some. This repertoire shows about 24,000 clones, around 81% found once; its top ten account for around 4.2%. Specimen: memory (CD45RA-) CD4+ T cells from blood. The receptors stem from a human donor in good health.

This clone was recorded a few times. The chain uses TRBV6-5 and TRBJ2-1; 9 bases are shared with TRBD1. The CDR3 has 15 amino acids. Germline loops: CDR1 MNHEY, CDR2 SVGAGI. Trimming at V came to 0 bases and at J to 8 bases, leaving 5 bases not matched to a gene. CDR3 in DNA: TGTGCCAGCAGTTACTCGGGGACAGGGCGCCATGAGCAGTTCTTC. Translating gives CASSYSGTGRHEQFF.

Only a few counts were recorded for this clone. The V and J genes are TRBV6-5 and TRBJ2-7, with 9 bases aligning to TRBD2. The CDR3 loop spans 16 amino acids. V lost 0 bases, J lost 4 bases, and 7 bases stayed unmatched. Germline V gene data show CDR1 as MNHEY and CDR2 as SVGAGI. The CDR3 spells CASSYSRRGGGYEQYF. The CDR3 bases are TGTGCCAGCAGTTACTCGAGGCGGGGGGGAGGGTACGAGCAGTACTTC.

J is TRBJ1-2 and V is TRBV6-1, with TRBD1 matching over 7 bases. CDR3 size: 14 residues. CDR1 and CDR2 from the germline V gene are MNHNS and SASEGT. With 8 bases clipped from V and 6 bases from J, the junction kept 12 bases outside the gene matches. DNA of the CDR3: TGTGCCAGCCTATACAGGGGATTAGGAGATGGCTACACCTTC. Its translation is CASLYRGLGDGYTF.

The sample holds one count of this clone. J is TRBJ2-5 and V is TRBV7-9; TRBD1 agrees at 10 bases. Germline V lookup: CDR1 SEHNR, CDR2 FQNEAQ (reference sequence). The ends lost 3 bases at V and 2 bases at J; junction bases unmatched: 0. The CDR3 length is 14 residues. The CDR3 region has the DNA TGTGCCAGCAGCTTGGACAGGGGGCAAGAGACCCAGTACTTC. This sequence encodes CASSLDRGQETQYF. Variable domain in full (rest from reference TRBV7-9 and TRBJ2-5): DTGVSQNPRHKITKRGQNVTFRCDPISEHNRLYWYRQTLGQGPEFLTYFQNEAQLEKSRLLSDRFSAERPKGSFSTLEIQRTEQGDSAMYLCASSLDRGQETQYFGPGTRLLVL.

This chain links TRBV7-3 with TRBJ2-5; maybe TRBD1 (6 bases). CDR1 and CDR2 (germline): SGHTA, FQGTGA. Trimming removed 1 base at V and 5 bases at J, with 14 bases between. CDR3 length: 15 residues. CDR3 DNA sequence: TGTGCCAGCAGCTTAATAGGGGGACAAGGGGAGACCCAGTACTTC. This encodes CASSLIGGQGETQYF.

This chain connects TRBV11-2 to TRBJ1-6, with 7 bases that match TRBD1. CDR1 and CDR2 (germline): SGHAT, FQNNGV. This CDR3 has 14 amino acids. Trimming removed 5 bases from V and 5 bases from J; junction bases left unmatched: 3. For the CDR3, the DNA is TGTGCCAGCAGCCGGGACAGAAATAATTCACCCCTCCACTTT. As protein: CASSRDRNNSPLHF.

The rearrangement uses TRBV5-4 and TRBJ2-7; TRBD1 agrees at 9 bases. J was trimmed by 1 base and V by 3 bases; bases with no gene match: 8. Germline assignment: CDR1 SGHNT and CDR2 YYREEE (reference sequence). The CDR3 is 16 residues long. The CDR3 loop is CASSYGQGSVSYEQYF. The CDR3 DNA reads TGTGCCAGCAGCTACGGACAGGGGTCGGTGTCCTACGAGCAGTACTTC.

The genes are TRBV7-2 and TRBJ2-7; no clear D. Trimming took 1 base from V and 6 from J, leaving 13 bases between them. The CDR3 length is 14 residues. Per the germline V gene, CDR1 is SGHTA and CDR2 is FQGNSA. CDR3 sequence (DNA): TGTGCCAGCAGCTTAGGTGGAAAGGGCGCCGAGCAGTACTTC. Translated, it gives CASSLGGKGAEQYF.

The rearrangement uses TRBV6-5 and TRBJ2-3, with 8 bases that match TRBD2. The V segment lost 4 bases and the J segment 6 bases; nucleotides outside the gene matches: 6. Per the germline V gene, CDR1 is MNHEY and CDR2 is SVGAGI. The CDR3 consists of 14 residues. CDR3 coding DNA: TGTGCCAGCAGTTTCGGGGGGGCCGGGGATACGCAGTATTTT. The encoded protein is CASSFGGAGDTQYF.

The V call is TRBV6-5, the J call TRBJ2-7, with no clear D. In germline, CDR1 is MNHEY, CDR2 SVGAGI. The CDR3 runs to 12 residues. V dropped 5 bases and J dropped 5 bases, with 10 bases sitting between them. The CDR3 sequence is CASSDRWNEQYF. The DNA for the CDR3 is TGTGCCAGCAGTGACCGTTGGAACGAGCAGTACTTC.

The rearrangement joins TRBV19 to TRBJ1-5, with D uncertain. This CDR3 contains 15 residues. Per germline, CDR1 LNHDA and CDR2 SQIVND (reference sequence). V lost 1 base, J lost 5 bases, and 12 bases lay in between. In nucleotides, the CDR3 is TGTGCCAGTAGTATAGCAGAGGGTTGGGATCAGCCCCAGCATTTT. This gives the protein CASSIAEGWDQPQHF. The full variable domain, in which reference TRBV19 and TRBJ1-5 provide the parts outside the CDR3, is DGGITQSPKYLFRKEGQNVTLSCEQNLNHDAMYWYRQDPGQGLRLIYYSQIVNDFQKGDIAEGYSVSREKKESFPLTVTSAQKNPTAFYLCASSIAEGWDQPQHFGDGTRLSIL.

The genes are TRBV7-2 and TRBJ1-2; no definite D call. This CDR3 spans 15 amino acids. V lost 1 base to trimming and J lost 1 base, with 10 bases between them. Germline V gene lookup returns CDR1 SGHTA and CDR2 FQGNSA. This CDR3 is CASSLDDNSNYGYTF. In DNA, the CDR3 is TGTGCCAGCAGCTTAGACGACAACAGTAACTATGGCTACACCTTC.

This clone has only a few counts. The sample carries other DNA sequences with the same CDR3. The chain uses TRBV7-9 and TRBJ1-1, with TRBD1 as a possible D gene (5 bases). The V end was cut by 5 bases, the J end by 4 bases, with 8 bases between. CDR1 is SEHNR, CDR2 FQNEAQ, per germline (reference sequence). CDR3 length equals 12 residues. The CDR3 reads CASSPRGTEAFF. The CDR3 region has the DNA TGTGCCAGCAGCCCAAGGGGCACTGAAGCTTTCTTT.

This clone was counted between two and nine times. The chain joins TRBV5-1 to TRBJ1-2, with D maybe TRBD1 (5 bases). Germline lookup yields CDR1 SGHRS and CDR2 YFSETQ. V was trimmed by 4 bases and J by 4 bases, leaving 11 bases between them. This CDR3 has 13 residues. The CDR3 sequence is CASSPGGFYGYTF. DNA of the CDR3: TGCGCCAGCAGCCCGGGGGGGTTCTATGGCTACACCTTC.

The rearrangement uses TRBV18 and TRBJ2-1; maybe TRBD2 (5 bases). Germline CDR1 is KGHSH and CDR2 is LQKENI. Trimming removed 3 bases from V and 3 bases from J, with 9 bases in between. The CDR3 runs 14 residues. CDR3 amino acids: CASSPVDYYNEQFF. The CDR3, as DNA: TGTGCCAGCTCACCCGTCGACTACTACAATGAGCAGTTCTTC.

The V and J genes are TRBV27 and TRBJ1-5; 10 bases fit TRBD1. With 0 bases clipped from V and 6 bases from J, the junction kept 2 bases outside the gene matches. Germline V gene lookup returns CDR1 MNHEY and CDR2 SMNVEV (reference sequence). The CDR3 is made up of 15 amino acids. CDR3 sequence: CASSLSGQGPQPQHF. DNA for the CDR3: TGTGCCAGCAGTTTATCGGGACAGGGGCCTCAGCCCCAGCATTTT.

The chain combines TRBV4-1 with TRBJ2-2; perhaps TRBD1 as D (7 bases). V gave up 0 bases and J gave up 7 bases, with 15 bases separating them. CDR3 length: 16 amino acids. The germline CDR1 and CDR2 sequences are MGHRA and YSYEKL. The CDR3 spells CASSQELAGGIGELFF. The CDR3 DNA reads as TGCGCCAGCAGCCAAGAATTGGCAGGGGGGATCGGGGAGCTGTTTTTT.

The chain is built from TRBV9 and TRBJ1-3; the D is unclear. The V end was cut by 7 bases, the J end by 0 bases, with 17 bases between. This CDR3 has 16 amino acids. CDR1 and CDR2 (germline): SGDLS, YYNGEE. In DNA, the CDR3 is TGTGCCAGCTCCGAGGGTATCGGATACTCTGGAAACACCATATATTTT. Translating gives CASSEGIGYSGNTIYF.

The chain links TRBV20-1 to TRBJ2-1; D gene ambiguous. Germline CDR1 and CDR2: DFQATT and SNEGSKA (reference sequence). The CDR3 spans 10 residues. V was shortened by 5 bases and J by 10 bases, with 9 bases between the two germline ends. The CDR3 sequence: CSAGIGEQFF. The CDR3 bases are TGCAGTGCTGGGATTGGAGAGCAGTTCTTC.

V is TRBV7-2 and J is TRBJ2-3; TRBD2 matches at 16 bases. J gave up 3 bases and V 5 bases, and 8 bases lay outside the gene matches. The CDR3 runs 18 residues. The V gene's germline CDR1 is SGHTA and CDR2 FQGNSA. The CDR3 DNA is TGTGCCAGCAGCCGCGGGACTAGCGGGGGGGGAAGTACAGATACGCAGTATTTT. Translation gives CASSRGTSGGGSTDTQYF.

This chain links TRBV6-1 with TRBJ2-1; perhaps D is TRBD1 or TRBD2 (5 bases each). Trimming left V 0 bases short and J 11 bases short, with 20 bases between. The germline gives CDR1 MNHNS, CDR2 SASEGT. The CDR3 is 16 amino acids. CDR3 sequence: CASSEALFVGEHKQFF. CDR3 coding DNA: TGTGCCAGCAGTGAAGCGCTTTTCGTAGGGGAGCACAAGCAGTTCTTC.

The rearrangement links TRBV7-8 to TRBJ2-1; the D is unclear. With 3 bases removed from V and 7 bases from J, the gap between germline ends came to 13 bases. CDR3 size: 14 residues. Germline values: CDR1 SGHVS, CDR2 FQNEAQ. The CDR3: CASSLSLVANEQFF. In DNA, the CDR3 is TGTGCCAGCAGCTTGTCCCTTGTGGCGAATGAGCAGTTCTTC.

The chain couples TRBV6-1 to TRBJ1-2, with 8 bases identical to TRBD1. Looked up from germline, CDR1 is MNHNS and CDR2 is SASEGT. V lost 0 bases and J lost 3; bases outside the gene matches: 3. This CDR3 has 15 residues. The CDR3 here is CASSEAATGDYGYTF. For the CDR3, the DNA is TGTGCCAGCAGTGAAGCGGCGACAGGGGACTATGGCTACACCTTC.

The chain uses TRBV11-3 and TRBJ2-5; 11 bases map to TRBD2. V shed 3 bases, J shed 2 bases, and the junction held 2 bases outside the gene matches. Germline V CDR1 and CDR2: SGHNT, YENEEA. This CDR3 has 15 residues. The CDR3: CASSLGTSGQETQYF. The CDR3 DNA reads TGTGCCAGCAGCTTGGGGACTAGCGGACAAGAGACCCAGTACTTC.

This chain uses TRBV4-2 with TRBJ2-3, with TRBD2 as a possible D gene (6 bases). Germline CDR1 LGHNA, CDR2 YNFKEQ. Trimming removed 0 bases at V and 0 bases at J, with 7 bases between. CDR3 length equals 15 residues. CDR3 DNA: TGTGCCAGCAGCCAAGACGGGACTAGCACAGATACGCAGTATTTT. It yields the protein CASSQDGTSTDTQYF.

The gene calls are TRBV6-5 and TRBJ1-2; a weak D match, TRBD1 (5 bases). The ends were cut back, 2 bases at V and 6 bases at J, with 19 bases in the middle. This CDR3 has 16 residues. Germline V gene data show CDR1 as MNHEY and CDR2 as SVGAGI. The CDR3 coding sequence is TGTGCCAGCAGTTACCGGGATTGGGGAGGGGAAGATGGCTACACCTTC. This sequence encodes CASSYRDWGGEDGYTF.

This clone has just one count. V is TRBV7-2 and J is TRBJ2-5; no definite D call. The ends were cut back, 5 bases at V and 4 bases at J, with 11 bases in the middle. The CDR3 consists of 13 residues. CDR1 and CDR2 from the germline V gene are SGHTA and FQGNSA. CDR3 protein: CASSPGIRETQYF. The CDR3 DNA reads TGTGCCAGCAGCCCGGGTATTCGAGAGACCCAGTACTTC.

The chain uses TRBV5-1 and TRBJ2-2; D may correspond to TRBD1 or TRBD2 (5 bases each). Deletions cut 4 bases from V and 4 bases from J, with 11 bases between. There are 14 residues in the CDR3. In germline, CDR1 is SGHRS, CDR2 YFSETQ. DNA for the CDR3: TGCGCCAGCAGCGGGGGACCTGGCACCGGGGAGCTGTTTTTT. This gives the protein CASSGGPGTGELFF.